This TCR beta chain was captured in a study of glioma-infiltrating T cells. The study, taken as a whole, reports: Tissue and blood shared very few CDR3 sequences. Tissue-blood divergence was below expectation in non-neoplastic patients, above in gliomas.

This clonotype has at least ten counts. Antigen unknown. Trimming at V came to 8 bases and at J to 6 bases, leaving 14 bases not matched to a gene. Per the germline V gene, CDR1 is LNHDA and CDR2 is SQIVND (reference sequence). The CDR3 extends over 15 amino acids. Amplification of TCR alpha and beta CDR3 regions from RNA used iRepertoire nested multiplex PCR. One-step reverse transcription and amplification started from about 100-400 ng of tissue mRNA or PBMC total RNA. A single record per CDR3 protein comes from TCRdb applying MiXCR to the multiplex PCR reads. The repertoire consists of about 5,700 distinct CDR3 sequences, with 35% to 45% occurring once and the leading ten covering 24%.

Material for sequencing was glioma tissue, nonneoplastic brain tissue, or PBMCs (not recorded which). The receptor comes from a human donor with low-grade glioma or glioblastoma, undergoing nonglioma brain surgery, or in good health (not recorded which). The gene calls are TRBV19 and TRBJ2-5; TRBD2 agrees at 8 bases. The CDR3 loop is CASSLESGSQKTQYF. The CDR3 DNA reads as TGTGCCAGTTCACTTGAGAGCGGGAGTCAAAAGACCCAGTACTTC.